Listed below are T cell receptor beta chains from one sample, sequenced in a study of Graves' ophthalmopathy and Graves' hyperthyroidism. TCRdb redid the calling of the multiplex PCR reads with MiXCR, one entry per CDR3 protein. The repertoire holds just over 600,000 distinct CDR3 sequences, with 20% to 25% as singletons. Sample: peripheral blood. These receptors were obtained from a woman aged 18-29 years with stable Graves' hyperthyroidism. Some clones in this sample may be carry-over from other donors' samples. CDR3s include the opening cysteine and the closing phenylalanine or tryptophan. The D gene is left open where the match is weak.

TRBV7-8	TRBD2	TRBJ2-5	CASSFDGLAGVETQYF
TRBV12-3/TRBV12-4	.	TRBJ2-2	CASSRGSDSVNTGELFF
TRBV12-3/TRBV12-4	.	TRBJ1-2	CASRGWDGYTF
TRBV6-5	.	TRBJ2-7	CASITMTDHEQYF
TRBV12-3/TRBV12-4	.	TRBJ2-2	CASSYIGVASNTGELFF
TRBV6-1	.	TRBJ1-5	CASSPGADSNQPQHF
TRBV19	.	TRBJ1-5	CASSNRAKTSQHF
TRBV20-1	TRBD1	TRBJ1-6	CSARVQGAGSPLHF
TRBV5-1	.	TRBJ1-5	CASSLAEVSNQPQHF
TRBV5-1	.	TRBJ2-7	CASSLAPRGRVSYEQYF
TRBV19	TRBD2	TRBJ2-2	CASSVLAGTNTGELFF
TRBV12-3/TRBV12-4	.	TRBJ2-7	CASSTDRTRSYEQYF
TRBV12-3/TRBV12-4	TRBD2	TRBJ2-7	CASSLPTSGGATKQYF
TRBV5-1	.	TRBJ1-3	CASSLNGGAGNTIYF